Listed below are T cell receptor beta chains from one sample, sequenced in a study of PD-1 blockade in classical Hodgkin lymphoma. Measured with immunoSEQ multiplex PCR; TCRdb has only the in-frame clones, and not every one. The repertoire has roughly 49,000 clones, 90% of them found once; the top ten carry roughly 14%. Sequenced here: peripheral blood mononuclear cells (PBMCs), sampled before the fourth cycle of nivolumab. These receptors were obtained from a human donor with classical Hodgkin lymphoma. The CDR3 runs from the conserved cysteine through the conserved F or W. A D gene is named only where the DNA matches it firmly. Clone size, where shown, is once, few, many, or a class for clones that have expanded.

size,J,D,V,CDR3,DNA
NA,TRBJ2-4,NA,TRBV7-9,CASSLSAGTGRGNIQYF,TGTGCCAGCAGCTTATCTGCCGGGACGGGGCGGGGCAACATTCAGTACTTC
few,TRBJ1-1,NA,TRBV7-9,CASRLPRRDTEAFF,TGTGCCAGCAGACTTCCTCGACGGGACACTGAAGCTTTCTTT
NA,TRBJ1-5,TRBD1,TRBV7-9,CASSPRQGANRTSQPQHF,TGTGCCAGCAGCCCCCGGCAGGGGGCGAACCGTACAAGTCAGCCCCAGCATTTT
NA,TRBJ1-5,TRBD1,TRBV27,CASSSYPNRGIRPQHF,TGTGCCAGCAGCAGTTACCCGAACAGGGGGATCAGGCCCCAGCATTTT
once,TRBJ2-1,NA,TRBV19,CASSKPGVAFYNEQFF,TGTGCCAGTAGTAAGCCGGGGGTGGCTTTCTACAATGAGCAGTTCTTC
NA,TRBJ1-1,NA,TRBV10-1,CASSENLGTTEAFF,TGCGCCAGCAGTGAGAATTTGGGTACCACTGAAGCTTTCTTT
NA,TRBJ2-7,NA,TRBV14,CASSLYGTSYEQYF,TGTGCCAGCAGCCTTTACGGGACCTCCTACGAGCAGTACTTC
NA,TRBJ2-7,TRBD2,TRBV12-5,CASGLILAGGYEQYF,TGTGCTAGTGGTTTGATCCTAGCGGGCGGGTACGAGCAGTACTTC
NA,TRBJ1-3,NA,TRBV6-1,CASSGVVTGNTIYF,TGTGCCAGCAGTGGAGTGGTCACGGGAAACACCATATATTTT
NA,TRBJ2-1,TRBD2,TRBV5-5,CASSGLAGGDEQFF,TGTGCCAGCAGCGGACTAGCGGGAGGTGATGAGCAGTTCTTC
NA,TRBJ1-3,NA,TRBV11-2,CASSAIGGVGTTGNTIYF,TGTGCCAGCAGCGCAATTGGCGGCGTGGGGACAACTGGAAACACCATATATTTT
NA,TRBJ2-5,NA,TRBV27,CASSFLGSQETQYF,TGTGCCAGCAGTTTCCTCGGCTCCCAAGAGACCCAGTACTTC
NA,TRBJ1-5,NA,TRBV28,CASSLYSRNNQPQHF,TGTGCCAGCAGTTTATATTCCAGGAACAATCAGCCCCAGCATTTT
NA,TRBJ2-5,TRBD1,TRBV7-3,CASSSGGWETQYF,TGTGCCAGCAGCTCAGGGGGCTGGGAGACCCAGTACTTC
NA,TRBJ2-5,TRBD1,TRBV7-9,CASSPRGPETQYF,TGTGCCAGCAGCCCAAGGGGGCCAGAGACCCAGTACTTC
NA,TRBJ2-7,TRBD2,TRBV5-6,CASSLAGGTEQYF,TGTGCCAGCAGCTTGGCCGGGGGGACCGAGCAGTACTTC
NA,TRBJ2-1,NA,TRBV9,CASSDLARSYDEQFF,TGTGCCAGCAGCGATCTAGCGAGATCTTACGATGAGCAGTTCTTC
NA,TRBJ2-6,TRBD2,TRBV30,CAWSVPGGALFSSGANVLTF,TGTGCCTGGAGTGTCCCCGGGGGGGCGCTCTTTTCCTCTGGGGCCAACGTCCTGACTTTC
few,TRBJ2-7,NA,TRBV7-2,CASSPGIGRGSYEQYF,TGTGCCAGCAGCCCCGGGATAGGGAGGGGGTCCTACGAGCAGTACTTC
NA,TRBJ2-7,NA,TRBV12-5,CASGLWYGGSPYEQYF,TGTGCTAGTGGTTTGTGGTATGGGGGTTCGCCCTACGAGCAGTACTTC
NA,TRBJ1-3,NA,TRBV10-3,CATYLGGRSGNTIYF,TGTGCCACCTATTTAGGAGGTCGCTCTGGAAACACCATATATTTT
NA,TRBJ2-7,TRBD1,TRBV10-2,CASRKTGVSYEQYF,TGCGCCAGCAGGAAGACAGGGGTCTCCTACGAGCAGTACTTC
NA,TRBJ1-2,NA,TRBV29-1,CSAGGADYGYTF,TGCAGCGCTGGGGGCGCTGACTATGGCTACACCTTC
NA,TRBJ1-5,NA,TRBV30,CAWSGDGNQPQHF,TGTGCCTGGAGTGGGGACGGTAATCAGCCCCAGCATTTT
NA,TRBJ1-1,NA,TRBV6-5,CASSFLTGARDTEAFF,TGTGCCAGCAGTTTCCTCACGGGGGCAAGGGATACTGAAGCTTTCTTT
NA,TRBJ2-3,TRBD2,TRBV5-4,CASSLGQRDRGDTQYF,TGTGCCAGCAGCTTGGGTCAGCGGGATAGGGGAGATACGCAGTATTTT
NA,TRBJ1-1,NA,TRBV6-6,CASTLGAGTEAFF,TGTGCCAGCACCCTGGGGGCGGGCACTGAAGCTTTCTTT
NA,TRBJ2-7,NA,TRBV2,CASIYREGNEQYF,TGTGCCAGCATCTACAGGGAAGGTAACGAGCAGTACTTC
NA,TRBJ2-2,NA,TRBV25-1,CASSPLGKNTGELFF,TGTGCCAGCAGTCCTCTGGGAAAGAACACCGGGGAGCTGTTTTTT
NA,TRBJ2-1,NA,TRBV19,CASSIRGNNEQFF,TGTGCCAGTAGTATCAGGGGAAACAATGAGCAGTTCTTC
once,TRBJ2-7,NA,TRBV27,CASSFTRYSYEQYF,TGTGCCAGCAGTTTTACCAGATACTCCTACGAGCAGTACTTC
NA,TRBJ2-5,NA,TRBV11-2,CASSLDLARARETQYF,TGTGCCAGCAGCTTAGATCTCGCCAGGGCGCGCGAGACCCAGTACTTC
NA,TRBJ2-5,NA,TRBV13,CASSSARDSEETQYF,TGTGCCAGCAGCTCCGCCCGGGACTCAGAAGAGACCCAGTACTTC
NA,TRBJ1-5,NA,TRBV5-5,CASSLEGYSNQPQHF,TGTGCCAGCAGCTTGGAGGGCTATAGCAATCAGCCCCAGCATTTT
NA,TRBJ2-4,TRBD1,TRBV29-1,CSVDGDRGIQYF,TGCAGCGTTGACGGGGACAGGGGGATTCAGTACTTC
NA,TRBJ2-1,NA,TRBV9,CASSVEGGEQFF,TGTGCCAGCAGCGTAGAGGGAGGTGAGCAGTTCTTC
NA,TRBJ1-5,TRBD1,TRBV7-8,CASSRVTGPYQPQHF,TGTGCCAGCAGCCGGGTGACAGGGCCATATCAGCCCCAGCATTTT
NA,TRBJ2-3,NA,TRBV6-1,CASSEGSSGTDTQYF,TGTGCCAGCAGTGAAGGCTCCTCCGGAACAGATACGCAGTATTTT
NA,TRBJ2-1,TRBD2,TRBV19,CASSSRGTSGRARYNEQFF,TGTGCCAGTAGTAGCCGGGGGACTAGCGGGAGGGCGAGGTACAATGAGCAGTTCTTC